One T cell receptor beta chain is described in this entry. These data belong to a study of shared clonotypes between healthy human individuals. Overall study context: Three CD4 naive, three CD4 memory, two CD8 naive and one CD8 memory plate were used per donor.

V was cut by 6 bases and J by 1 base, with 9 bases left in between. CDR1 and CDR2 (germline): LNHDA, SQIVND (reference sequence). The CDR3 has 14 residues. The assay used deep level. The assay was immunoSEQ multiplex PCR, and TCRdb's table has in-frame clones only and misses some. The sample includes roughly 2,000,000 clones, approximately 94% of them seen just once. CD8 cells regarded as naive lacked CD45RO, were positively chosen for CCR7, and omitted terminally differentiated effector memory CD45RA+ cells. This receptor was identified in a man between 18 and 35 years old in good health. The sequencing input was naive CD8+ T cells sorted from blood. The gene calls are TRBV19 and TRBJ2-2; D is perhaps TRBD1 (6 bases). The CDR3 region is CASRDSGNTGELFF. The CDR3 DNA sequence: TGTGCCAGTAGGGACAGCGGGAACACCGGGGAGCTGTTTTTT.